This T cell receptor beta chain was captured in a study of cytomegalovirus exposure and HLA in healthy donors. The PCR used 60 Vbeta and 13 Jbeta primers. Here immunoSEQ multiplex PCR was the method, and the copy in TCRdb shows in-frame clones only, minus some. The sample records 95,000 to 150,000 clones, around three quarters being singletons. Of note for this clone: The antigen remains unidentified.

The V gene end was trimmed by 4 bases and the J gene end by 2 bases; junction bases not matched to a gene: 9. Germline CDR1 LNHDA, CDR2 SQIVND (reference sequence). The CDR3 is made up of 17 amino acids. Regarding the study as a whole: Specificity for CMV antigens was confirmed in vitro for a few of the CMV-associated chains.

J is TRBJ2-1 and V is TRBV19; 9 bases line up with TRBD1. Material: PBMCs. This receptor was taken from a human donor in good health. This CDR3 is CASSSLLQGAPYNEQFF. CDR3 DNA sequence: TGTGCCAGTAGTAGCTTACTACAGGGGGCCCCCTACAATGAGCAGTTCTTC.